These T cell receptor beta chains were read from a single sample in a study of cytomegalovirus exposure and HLA in healthy donors. Produced via immunoSEQ multiplex PCR; TCRdb's table is partial and in-frame only. The listing contains 150,000 to 250,000 clones. The sample taken for sequencing was PBMCs. These receptors were collected from a boy aged 10-17 years in good health and CMV-seronegative. The conserved cysteine and the conserved F or W are not part of the CDR3 here. D genes are given only for firm matches.

>TRBV4-1|-|TRBJ1-4
ASSHPLEASNEKLF
>TRBV19|-|TRBJ2-3
ATRSRGTTDTQY
>TRBV18|-|TRBJ1-5
ASSKDTANQPQH
>TRBV7-2|TRBD2|TRBJ2-3
ASRLAGGPGTQY
>TRBV6-5|TRBD1|TRBJ1-1
ASSYVRGLFTEAF
>TRBV27|-|TRBJ1-1
ASSFEGEGKTEAF
>TRBV18|-|TRBJ2-7
ASSPSQGYYEQY
>TRBV11-2|-|TRBJ1-1
ASSRGLGETTEAF
>TRBV7-9|TRBD1|TRBJ2-3
ASSPGQAASWSTDTQY
>TRBV7-9|TRBD2|TRBJ2-6
AATRGLAGTSNVLT
>TRBV7-8|-|TRBJ1-4
ASSDDYEKLF
>TRBV27|TRBD2|TRBJ2-7
ASSFSGGPYEQY
>TRBV7-6|-|TRBJ1-4
ASAKAGRDLANEKLF
>TRBV19|-|TRBJ1-1
ASSIGAGGGTEAF
>TRBV28|TRBD2|TRBJ2-7
ASSLGRWGGTYEQY
>TRBV5-4|-|TRBJ1-6
ASSLAGGSGSPLH
>TRBV4-1|TRBD2|TRBJ2-4
ASSQTSGPHQY
>TRBV6-5|-|-
ASSYIGAYEQY
>TRBV4-1|-|TRBJ2-7
ASSQDIVYEQY
>TRBV5-4|-|TRBJ1-1
ASSPTRNTEAF
>TRBV27|TRBD1|TRBJ1-6
ASSPTGGSSPLH
>TRBV27|-|TRBJ2-7
ASRLGARYEQY
>TRBV5-1|-|TRBJ2-6
ASSWSGLAGANVLT
>TRBV6-6|-|TRBJ2-2
ASSPGWATSNGELF
>TRBV18|TRBD1|TRBJ1-1
ASSSYRGGTEAF
>TRBV15|-|TRBJ1-1
ATSRYHIGRGTEAF
>TRBV4-1|TRBD1|TRBJ1-4
ASSQTGTGNEKLF
>TRBV30|TRBD1|TRBJ2-7
AWTRDSAYEQY
>TRBV6-6|-|TRBJ1-1
ASNQGNTEAF
>TRBV6-1|-|TRBJ1-2
ASSGDRDSSNYGYT
>TRBV27|-|TRBJ1-1
ASSLSFQNTEAF
>TRBV5-1|-|TRBJ1-4
ASSLGNSGEKLF
>TRBV14|TRBD1|TRBJ1-6
ASSPWTGGIPLH
>TRBV25-1|-|TRBJ1-6
ASSDRFGGYSSLH
>TRBV5-1|TRBD2|TRBJ2-5
ASSLDFRTSGFQGTQY
>TRBV28|TRBD1|-
ASSPFTGTGDEQY